This T cell receptor (beta chain) is drawn from a study of radiotherapy plus CTLA-4 blockade in lung cancer. The wider study: Patients showed objective responses in under 20% of cases, and disease control was achieved by approximately 31%.

The study, taken as a whole, reports: Reported findings show early blood T cell clone dynamics, with interferon-beta, best predicted response. Peripheral blood showed expansion of tumor-derived TCR clones after radiotherapy and ipilimumab.

Clones were sequenced by immunoSEQ multiplex PCR, and TCRdb holds only the in-frame ones, with some missing. The data show roughly 53,000 clones, roughly three quarters seen once. With regard to this clone: Its specificity is not known.

Trimming stripped 5 bases from V and 1 base from J, with 11 bases between. The CDR3 has 14 amino acids. CDR1 and CDR2 from the germline V gene are MNHNY and SVGAGI (reference sequence). Ipilimumab CTLA-4 blockade and focal radiation were given to patients with chemo-refractory metastatic non-small-cell lung cancer. This material consisted of peripheral blood, taken from a patient treated with radiotherapy plus ipilimumab. This clonotype originated in a human donor with non-small cell lung cancer who had a partial response to radiotherapy plus ipilimumab. The rearrangement joins TRBV6-6 to TRBJ1-1; D possibly corresponds to TRBD1 (5 bases). CDR3 sequence: CASSLLDTNTEAFF. CDR3 DNA sequence: TGTGCCAGCAGTCTCTTGGACACGAACACTGAAGCTTTCTTT.